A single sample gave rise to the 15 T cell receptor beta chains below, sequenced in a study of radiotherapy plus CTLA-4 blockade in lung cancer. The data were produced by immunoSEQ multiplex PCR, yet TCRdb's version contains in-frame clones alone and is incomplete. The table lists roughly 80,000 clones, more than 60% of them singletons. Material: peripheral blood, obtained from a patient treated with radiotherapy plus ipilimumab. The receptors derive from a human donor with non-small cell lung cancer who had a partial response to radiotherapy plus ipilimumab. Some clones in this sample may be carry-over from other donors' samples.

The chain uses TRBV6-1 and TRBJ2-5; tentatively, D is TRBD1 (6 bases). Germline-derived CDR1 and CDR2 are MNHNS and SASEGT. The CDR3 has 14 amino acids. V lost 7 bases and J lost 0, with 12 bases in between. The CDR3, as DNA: TGTGCCAGCAATCCCGCAGGGGACCAAGAGACCCAGTACTTC. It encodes CASNPAGDQETQYF.

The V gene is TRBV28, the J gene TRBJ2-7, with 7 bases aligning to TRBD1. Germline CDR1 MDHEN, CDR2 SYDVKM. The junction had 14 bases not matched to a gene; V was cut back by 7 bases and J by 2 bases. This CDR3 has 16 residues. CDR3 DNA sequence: TGTGCCAGCAACATAGGGGGCCTAGGTAGTACCTACGAGCAGTACTTC. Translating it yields CASNIGGLGSTYEQYF.

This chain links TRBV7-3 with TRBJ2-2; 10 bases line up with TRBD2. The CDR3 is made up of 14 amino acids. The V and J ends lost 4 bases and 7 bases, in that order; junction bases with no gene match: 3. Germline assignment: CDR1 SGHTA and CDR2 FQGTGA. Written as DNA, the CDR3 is TGTGCCAGCAGCTCTAGCGGGAGAAACGGGGAGCTGTTTTTT. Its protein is CASSSSGRNGELFF.

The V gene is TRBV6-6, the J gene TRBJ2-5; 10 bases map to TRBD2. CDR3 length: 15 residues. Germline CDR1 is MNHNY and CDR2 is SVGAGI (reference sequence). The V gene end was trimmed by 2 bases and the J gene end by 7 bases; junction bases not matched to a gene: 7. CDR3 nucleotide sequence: TGTGCCAGCAGTTACCGGACTAGCGGAGGAGGGACCCAGTACTTC. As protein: CASSYRTSGGGTQYF.

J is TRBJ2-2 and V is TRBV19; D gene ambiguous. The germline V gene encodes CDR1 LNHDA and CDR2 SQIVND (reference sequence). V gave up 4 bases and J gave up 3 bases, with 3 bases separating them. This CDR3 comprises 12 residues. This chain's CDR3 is CASSTDTGELFF. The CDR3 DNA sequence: TGTGCCAGTAGTACTGACACCGGGGAGCTGTTTTTT.

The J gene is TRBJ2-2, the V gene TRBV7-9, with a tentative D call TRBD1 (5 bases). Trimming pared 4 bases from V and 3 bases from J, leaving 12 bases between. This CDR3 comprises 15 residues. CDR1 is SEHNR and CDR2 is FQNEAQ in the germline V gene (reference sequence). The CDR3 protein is CASSSNLGDTGELFF. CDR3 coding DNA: TGTGCCAGCAGCTCTAATTTAGGGGACACCGGGGAGCTGTTTTTT.

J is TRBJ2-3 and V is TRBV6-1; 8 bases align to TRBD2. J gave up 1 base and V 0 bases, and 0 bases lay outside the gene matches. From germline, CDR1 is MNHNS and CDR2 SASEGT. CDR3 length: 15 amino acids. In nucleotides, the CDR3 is TGTGCCAGCAGTGAAGCGCGGGAGGGCACAGATACGCAGTATTTT. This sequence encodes CASSEAREGTDTQYF.

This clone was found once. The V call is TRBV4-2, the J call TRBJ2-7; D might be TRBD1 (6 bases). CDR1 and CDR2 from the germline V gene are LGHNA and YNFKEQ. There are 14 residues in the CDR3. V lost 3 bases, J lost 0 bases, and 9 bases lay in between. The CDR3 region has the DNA TGTGCCAGCAGCCATAGGGACATCTCCTACGAGCAGTACTTC. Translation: CASSHRDISYEQYF.

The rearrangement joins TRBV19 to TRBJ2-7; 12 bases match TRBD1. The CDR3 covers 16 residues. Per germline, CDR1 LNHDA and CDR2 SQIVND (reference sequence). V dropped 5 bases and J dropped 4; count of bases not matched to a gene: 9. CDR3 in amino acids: CASSPLGTGGAYEQYF. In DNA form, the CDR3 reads TGTGCCAGTAGTCCGCTAGGGACAGGGGGCGCTTACGAGCAGTACTTC.

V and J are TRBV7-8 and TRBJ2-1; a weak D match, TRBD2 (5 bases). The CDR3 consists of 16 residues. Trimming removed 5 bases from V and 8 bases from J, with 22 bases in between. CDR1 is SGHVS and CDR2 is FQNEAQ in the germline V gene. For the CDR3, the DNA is TGTGCCAGCAGCCGTCCTCCCCAAGCTAGCAGGTATGAGCAGTTCTTC. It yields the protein CASSRPPQASRYEQFF.

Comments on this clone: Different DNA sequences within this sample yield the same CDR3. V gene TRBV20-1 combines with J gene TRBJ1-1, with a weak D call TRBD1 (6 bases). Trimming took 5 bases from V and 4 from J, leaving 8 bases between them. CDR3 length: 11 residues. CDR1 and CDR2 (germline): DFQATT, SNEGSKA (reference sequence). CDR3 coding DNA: TGCAGTGCTCCAGGGGTCACTGAAGCTTTCTTT. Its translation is CSAPGVTEAFF.

The CDR3 nucleotides are TGTGCCAGCAGAACCCGCGGGTCGCAAGGACTAGCGGGGACTCGATGGGTGGGGGAGACCCAGTACTTC. Residues: CASRTRGSQGLAGTRWVGETQYF. This chain links TRBV2 with TRBJ2-5; TRBD2 aligns across 12 bases. CDR3 length equals 23 residues. Per the germline V gene, CDR1 is SNHLY and CDR2 is FYNNEI. With 6 bases clipped from V and 5 bases from J, the junction kept 31 bases outside the gene matches. The variable domain in full, with the rest retrieved from reference TRBV2 and TRBJ2-5, is EPEVTQTPSHQVTQMGQEVILRCVPISNHLYFYWYRQILGQKVEFLVSFYNNEISEKSEIFDDQFSVERPDGSNFTLKIRSTKLEDSAMYFCASRTRGSQGLAGTRWVGETQYFGPGTRLLVL.

The CDR3 DNA follows: TGCGCCAGCAGCCAAGATCTCAGGCGAAGGCAGTTCTTC. It specifies CASSQDLRRRQFF. This chain uses TRBV4-3 with TRBJ2-1; no reliable D call. Germline lookup yields CDR1 LGHNA and CDR2 YSLEER. V lost 0 bases to trimming and J lost 12 bases, with 12 bases between them. The CDR3 loop spans 13 amino acids.

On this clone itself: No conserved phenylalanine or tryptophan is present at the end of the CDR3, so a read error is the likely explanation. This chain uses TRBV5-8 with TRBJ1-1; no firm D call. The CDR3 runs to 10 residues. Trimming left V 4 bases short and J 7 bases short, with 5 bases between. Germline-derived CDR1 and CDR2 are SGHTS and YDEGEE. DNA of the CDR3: TGTGCCAGCAGCATGTTTGAAGCTTTCCTT. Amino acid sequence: CASSMFEAFL.

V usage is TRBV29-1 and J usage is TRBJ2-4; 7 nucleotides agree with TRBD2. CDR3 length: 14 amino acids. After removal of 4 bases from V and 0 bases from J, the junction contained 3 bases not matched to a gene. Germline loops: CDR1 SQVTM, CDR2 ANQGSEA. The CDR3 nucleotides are TGCAGCGTTGGGGGAGGGGCAGCCAAAAACATTCAGTACTTC. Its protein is CSVGGGAAKNIQYF.